The next 32 T cell receptor beta chains were all read from a single sample in a study of blood T cell repertoires in COVID-19 (dated by TCRdb to the early 2020s). Libraries were constructed by the immunoSEQ multiplex PCR assay. TCRdb mirrors the immuneACCESS table, restricted to in-frame sequences. Some clones are absent from its copies; in checked studies, under half trace to an unresolved V gene, and the reason for the others is unknown. The sample data list approximately 200,000 clones, and around 83% of these were observed just once. The top ten clonotypes cover approximately 7% of the sample. Sequencing was done on a sample of peripheral blood. These receptors came from a woman in her fifties or sixties with acute or convalescent COVID-19.

The rearrangement links TRBV9 to TRBJ2-1, with a tentative D call TRBD2 (5 bases). V was shortened by 4 bases and J by 7 bases, with 15 bases between the two germline ends. This CDR3 is built from 14 residues. Germline CDR1 is SGDLS and CDR2 is YYNGEE. DNA of the CDR3: TGTGCCAGCAGCTCCGACTCGACGGGGAATGAGCAGTTCTTC. The encoded protein is CASSSDSTGNEQFF.

This chain links TRBV7-9 with TRBJ1-2; TRBD1 aligns across 11 bases. The CDR3 is 14 residues long. Looked up from germline, CDR1 is SEHNR and CDR2 is FQNEAQ (reference sequence). V lost 5 bases, J lost 9 bases, and 8 bases stayed unmatched. The CDR3 is CASSTQGTGGRYTF. The CDR3 DNA follows: TGTGCCAGCAGCACCCAGGGGACAGGGGGGCGCTACACCTTC.

This rearrangement joins TRBV27 to TRBJ2-7; 10 bases agree with TRBD2. Germline assignment: CDR1 MNHEY and CDR2 SMNVEV (reference sequence). V lost 8 bases to trimming and J lost 1 base; unmatched junction nucleotides: 2. The CDR3 runs to 13 residues. CDR3 in amino acids: CASGLAASYEQYF. The DNA of the CDR3 is TGTGCCAGCGGACTAGCGGCATCCTACGAGCAGTACTTC.

CDR3 region: CAWSSQLLYTNTGELFF. The CDR3 coding sequence is TGTGCCTGGAGTTCACAGTTGCTTTACACGAACACCGGGGAGCTGTTTTTT. This sequence joins TRBV30 and TRBJ2-2, with no clear D. Germline V gene lookup returns CDR1 GTSNPN and CDR2 SVGIG (reference sequence). V lost 2 bases, J lost 0 bases, and 16 bases lay in between. CDR3 length: 17 residues.

The chain is built from TRBV11-2 and TRBJ2-2, with a weak D call TRBD2 (6 bases). CDR1 and CDR2 (germline): SGHAT, FQNNGV. Trimming cost V 3 bases and J 4 bases, with 12 bases left between them. The CDR3 contains 15 residues. As DNA, the CDR3 is TGTGCCAGCAGCTTTTGGGGGGATTCCACCGGGGAGCTGTTTTTT. Amino acids: CASSFWGDSTGELFF.

The gene calls are TRBV5-4 and TRBJ1-1, with a weak D call TRBD1 (6 bases). Germline V gene sequence: CDR1 SGHNT, CDR2 YYREEE (reference sequence). The V and J ends lost 4 bases and 0 bases respectively, with 10 bases between them. This CDR3 comprises 14 residues. CDR3 nucleotides: TGTGCCAGCAGCCAACAGGGTTTGAACACTGAAGCTTTCTTT. Its translation is CASSQQGLNTEAFF.

The chain employs TRBV9 and TRBJ2-2; D gene uncertain. The ends were cut back, 3 bases at V and 0 bases at J, with 12 bases in the middle. Germline V gene data show CDR1 as SGDLS and CDR2 as YYNGEE. CDR3 length: 16 amino acids. Written as DNA, the CDR3 is TGTGCCAGCAGCGCCCCCCTATCCCCGAACACCGGGGAGCTGTTTTTT. It encodes CASSAPLSPNTGELFF.

The V call is TRBV10-1, the J call TRBJ2-5; tentative D call: TRBD1 (6 bases). This CDR3 has 13 residues. Germline loops: CDR1 WNHNN, CDR2 SYGVQD (reference sequence). V was shortened by 9 bases and J by 3 bases, with 14 bases between the two germline ends. CDR3 DNA: TGCGCCAGTGCGACAGGCCGGAAAGAGACCCAGTACTTC. This sequence encodes CASATGRKETQYF.

The V and J genes are TRBV5-1 and TRBJ1-2, with D possibly being TRBD1 (6 bases). In germline, CDR1 is SGHRS, CDR2 YFSETQ. CDR3 length equals 15 residues. V was cut by 3 bases and J by 5 bases, with 17 bases left in between. CDR3 in DNA: TGCGCCAGCAGCTATGGCAGGGGTTGGGAGTATGGCTACACCTTC. Translating it yields CASSYGRGWEYGYTF.

The chain recombines TRBV3-1 (or the pseudogene TRBV3-2) with TRBJ1-1; maybe TRBD1 (5 bases). Trimming cost V 1 base and J 9 bases, with 9 bases left between them. CDR3 size: 12 residues. From germline, CDR1 is LGHDT and CDR2 YNNKEL (reference sequence). CDR3 sequence reads: CASSQGGVKAFF. DNA for the CDR3: TGTGCCAGCAGCCAAGGGGGGGTGAAAGCTTTCTTT.

The chain links TRBV20-1 to TRBJ1-2; 9 nucleotides align to TRBD1. This CDR3 contains 11 residues. From germline, CDR1 is DFQATT and CDR2 SNEGSKA (reference sequence). V dropped 5 bases and J dropped 9; count of bases not matched to a gene: 4. In DNA, the CDR3 is TGCAGTGCTTGGGACAGGGAGCGCTACACCTTC. Translating gives CSAWDRERYTF.

This clone was detected only once. The V gene is TRBV5-1, the J gene TRBJ2-5; 8 nucleotides match TRBD1. V lost 4 bases to trimming and J lost 0 bases; unmatched junction nucleotides: 8. Germline values: CDR1 SGHRS, CDR2 YFSETQ. CDR3 length: 16 amino acids. In DNA, the CDR3 is TGCGCCAGCAGCCCCGGACAGGGACAGTACCAAGAGACCCAGTACTTC. Protein: CASSPGQGQYQETQYF. The full variable domain, its missing parts supplied by reference TRBV5-1 and TRBJ2-5, is KAGVTQTPRYLIKTRGQQVTLSCSPISGHRSVSWYQQTPGQGLQFLFEYFSETQRNKGNFPGRFSGRQFSNSRSEMNVSTLELGDSALYLCASSPGQGQYQETQYFGPGTRLLVL.

V and J are TRBV30 and TRBJ1-5; TRBD1 matches 10 bases. The CDR3 consists of 15 residues. J was trimmed by 6 bases and V by 0 bases; bases with no gene match: 5. Germline V gives CDR1 GTSNPN, CDR2 SVGIG (reference sequence). The CDR3 protein is CAWSVRDRGSQPQHF. The CDR3 DNA sequence: TGTGCCTGGAGTGTCCGGGACAGGGGTTCTCAGCCCCAGCATTTT. Full variable domain (rest looked up from reference TRBV30 and TRBJ1-5): SQTIHQWPATLVQPVGSPLSLECTVEGTSNPNLYWYRQAAGRGLQLLFYSVGIGQISSEVPQNLSASRPQDRQFILSSKKLLLSDSGFYLCAWSVRDRGSQPQHFGDGTRLSIL.

The genes are TRBV27 and TRBJ2-7; 8 bases match TRBD2. This CDR3 region has 14 residues. V lost 6 bases and J lost 2; bases outside the gene matches: 6. The V gene's germline CDR1 is MNHEY and CDR2 SMNVEV (reference sequence). CDR3 sequence reads: CASSPGGAAYEQYF. CDR3 in DNA: TGTGCCAGCAGCCCGGGGGGGGCGGCCTACGAGCAGTACTTC.

The chain has TRBV19 and TRBJ2-3, with D maybe TRBD1 (6 bases). Germline V CDR1 and CDR2: LNHDA, SQIVND (reference sequence). V lost 4 bases and J 3 bases, leaving 17 bases between the germline ends. The CDR3 loop spans 16 amino acids. Here the CDR3 reads CASSKLSGVGTDTQYF. CDR3 DNA sequence: TGTGCCAGTAGTAAGCTGTCAGGGGTTGGAACAGATACGCAGTATTTT.

The gene calls are TRBV3-1 (or the pseudogene TRBV3-2) and TRBJ2-5, with no clear D. Germline V CDR1 and CDR2: LGHDT, YNNKEL (reference sequence). The CDR3 totals 14 residues. V lost 4 bases, J lost 4 bases, and 13 bases lay in between. The CDR3 DNA reads TGTGCCAGCAGCCCAACCGGTCAAAGAGAGACCCAGTACTTC. It yields the protein CASSPTGQRETQYF.

The V gene is TRBV7-2, the J gene TRBJ2-7; possibly TRBD2 for D (6 bases). The V gene's germline CDR1 is SGHTA and CDR2 FQGNSA. This CDR3 is 16 amino acids long. Trimming removed 1 base at V and 2 bases at J, with 15 bases between. The CDR3 DNA reads as TGTGCCAGCAGCTTAGGGGGGGTTGGCTCCACCTACGAGCAGTACTTC. It codes for CASSLGGVGSTYEQYF.

The gene calls are TRBV7-2 and TRBJ1-2, with 9 bases that match TRBD1. With V trimmed by 5 bases and J by 6 bases, 4 bases remained unmatched. The V gene's germline CDR1 is SGHTA and CDR2 FQGNSA. This CDR3 spans 13 amino acids. The DNA for the CDR3 is TGTGCCAGCAGCAAGACAGGGGGTGATGGCTACACCTTC. It encodes CASSKTGGDGYTF.

The CDR3 protein is CASSRQGVETQYF. CDR3 DNA sequence: TGTGCCAGCAGTCGTCAGGGTGTTGAGACCCAGTACTTC. The chain carries TRBV28 and TRBJ2-5; weak D call: TRBD1 (5 bases). In germline, CDR1 is MDHEN, CDR2 SYDVKM. V gave up 5 bases and J gave up 5 bases, with 12 bases separating them. The CDR3 has 13 residues.

This chain connects TRBV5-4 to TRBJ2-7, with D maybe TRBD2 (5 bases). Per the germline V gene, CDR1 is SGHNT and CDR2 is YYREEE (reference sequence). The CDR3 has 10 amino acids. CDR3 in DNA: TGTGCAACCGGCGGGTTAGAGCAGTACTTC. As protein: CATGGLEQYF. The variable domain in full, with the rest retrieved from reference TRBV5-4 and TRBJ2-7, is ETGVTQSPTHLIKTRGQQVTLRCSSQSGHNTVSWYQQALGQGPQFIFQYYREEENGRGNFPPRFSGLQFPNYSSELNVNALELDDSALYLCATGGLEQYFGPGTRLTVT.

This chain uses TRBV18 with TRBJ2-1; TRBD2 aligns across 8 bases. The CDR3 is made up of 20 amino acids. Germline loops: CDR1 KGHSH, CDR2 LQKENI. V lost 6 bases to trimming and J lost 0 bases; unmatched junction nucleotides: 19. CDR3 nucleotide sequence: TGTGCCAGCTCCCGCCGTTGGTCGTATTTGGCGGGAGGCTCCTACAATGAGCAGTTCTTC. Amino acid sequence: CASSRRWSYLAGGSYNEQFF.

The chain couples TRBV23-1 to TRBJ1-4; D gene uncertain. TRBV23-1 has ORF status, its function being uncertain. The CDR3 covers 18 residues. Trimming pared 0 bases from V and 9 bases from J, leaving 23 bases between. CDR3 DNA sequence: TGCGCCAGCAGTCAATCGCCGGGATTAGGGCCAGGATGGAAAAAACTGTTTTTT. Translated: CASSQSPGLGPGWKKLFF.

There are a few counts of this clone. J is TRBJ1-2 and V is TRBV3-1 (or the pseudogene TRBV3-2); 8 bases agree with TRBD1. There are 15 residues in the CDR3. Germline V CDR1 and CDR2: LGHDT, YNNKEL (reference sequence). Unmatched junction bases numbered 9, after V lost 1 base and J lost 8 bases. The DNA of the CDR3 is TGTGCCAGCAGCCAAGGGGGGGACAGGAGCTGGGGCTACACCTTC. Its protein product is CASSQGGDRSWGYTF.

Only one count was recorded for this clone. This rearrangement joins TRBV7-2 to TRBJ2-3, with 9 bases identical to TRBD2. Germline V gene data show CDR1 as SGHTA and CDR2 as FQGNSA. V lost 1 base and J lost 5; bases outside the gene matches: 7. The CDR3 runs 16 residues. The CDR3 loop is CASSLGPSGVLDTQYF. The CDR3 bases are TGTGCCAGCAGCTTAGGGCCTAGCGGGGTGTTAGATACGCAGTATTTT.

The CDR3 DNA sequence: TGTGCCAGTAGACTAGAAGGAGGAAACACCATATATTTT. Its translation is CASRLEGGNTIYF. This chain connects TRBV19 to TRBJ1-3; D not certain. This CDR3 spans 13 amino acids. The ends were cut back, 6 bases at V and 4 bases at J, with 10 bases in the middle. Looked up from germline, CDR1 is LNHDA and CDR2 is SQIVND (reference sequence).

The chain has TRBV30 and TRBJ1-1; tentatively, D is TRBD1 (6 bases). The CDR3 totals 11 residues. Germline V CDR1 and CDR2: GTSNPN, SVGIG (reference sequence). V was clipped by 4 bases and J by 5 bases, with 8 bases between them. The CDR3, as DNA: TGTGCCTGGAATGGACAGACTGAAGCTTTCTTT. Protein sequence: CAWNGQTEAFF. Drawing the rest from reference TRBV30 and TRBJ1-1, the complete variable domain is SQTIHQWPATLVQPVGSPLSLECTVEGTSNPNLYWYRQAAGRGLQLLFYSVGIGQISSEVPQNLSASRPQDRQFILSSKKLLLSDSGFYLCAWNGQTEAFFGQGTRLTVV.

V and J are TRBV10-3 and TRBJ2-2; 15 bases are shared with TRBD2. The CDR3 runs 16 residues. Germline lookup yields CDR1 ENHRY and CDR2 SYGVKD. V lost 5 bases to trimming and J lost 4 bases; unmatched junction nucleotides: 2. Here the CDR3 DNA reads TGTGCCATCAGTTGGACTAGCGGGGGGGCCACCGGGGAGCTGTTTTTT. Its translation is CAISWTSGGATGELFF.

J is TRBJ2-1 and V is TRBV7-2; a possible D gene is TRBD2 (6 bases). V lost 5 bases and J lost 1, with 12 bases in between. The CDR3 is 15 residues long. CDR1 SGHTA and CDR2 FQGNSA come from the germline V gene. DNA for the CDR3: TGTGCCAGCAGCCTGGGGGGACGGTCCTACAATGAGCAGTTCTTC. Translating it yields CASSLGGRSYNEQFF.

The chain is built from TRBV7-9 and TRBJ2-7; TRBD1 aligns across 7 bases. The junction had 9 bases not matched to a gene; V was cut back by 4 bases and J by 3 bases. The CDR3 runs to 15 residues. Germline-derived CDR1 and CDR2 are SEHNR and FQNEAQ (reference sequence). This chain's CDR3 is CASSYGPGQSYEQYF. CDR3 nucleotides: TGTGCCAGCAGCTACGGGCCGGGACAGAGCTACGAGCAGTACTTC. The variable domain in full, with the rest retrieved from reference TRBV7-9 and TRBJ2-7, is DTGVSQNPRHKITKRGQNVTFRCDPISEHNRLYWYRQTLGQGPEFLTYFQNEAQLEKSRLLSDRFSAERPKGSFSTLEIQRTEQGDSAMYLCASSYGPGQSYEQYFGPGTRLTVT.

This chain links TRBV4-3 with TRBJ1-1, with a possible D match to TRBD1 (5 bases). The germline V and J ends were trimmed by 0 bases and 2 bases, with 16 bases remaining between them. CDR1 is LGHNA, CDR2 YSLEER, per germline. The CDR3 is made up of 17 amino acids. The CDR3 reads CASSQELFQGYNTEAFF. The CDR3 DNA reads as TGCGCCAGCAGCCAAGAACTATTCCAGGGATACAACACTGAAGCTTTCTTT.

J is TRBJ1-5 and V is TRBV4-2; no clear D gene. CDR3 length equals 15 residues. Germline V gene sequence: CDR1 LGHNA, CDR2 YNFKEQ. V gave up 0 bases and J gave up 7 bases, with 13 bases separating them. CDR3 region: CASSQDQNNRQPQHF. CDR3 sequence (DNA): TGTGCCAGCAGCCAAGATCAGAACAATCGACAGCCCCAGCATTTT.

The chain has TRBV7-8 and TRBJ2-1, with TRBD2 matching over 9 bases. The CDR3 has 16 residues. The germline CDR1 and CDR2 sequences are SGHVS and FQNEAQ. The junction had 11 bases not matched to a gene; V was cut back by 4 bases and J by 7 bases. CDR3 sequence: CASSYFSSGVGNEQFF. As DNA, the CDR3 is TGTGCCAGCAGCTATTTTTCTAGCGGGGTGGGGAATGAGCAGTTCTTC.